This TCR beta chain was obtained from a study of CD8+CD57+ T cells in acquired aplastic anemia. Germline V gene data show CDR1 as DFQATT and CDR2 as SNEGSKA (reference sequence). This CDR3 is 14 amino acids long. V lost 6 bases to trimming and J lost 0 bases, with 13 bases between them. Individuals selected for sequencing had exhibited CD8+CD57+ cell expansion on flow cytometry. TCR beta VDJ combinations and CDR3 sequences were profiled from genomic DNA. Using its own MiXCR run on the reads, TCRdb lists one record per CDR3 protein. This repertoire shows 150,000 to 200,000 distinct CDR3 sequences, 40% to 50% found once; its top ten account for over 7.5%.

The sequence derives from a human donor with aplastic anemia. Material: sorted CD4+, CD8+, or CD8+CD57+ T cells (not recorded which) from PBMCs. The chain has TRBV20-1 and TRBJ2-3; no clear D gene. The CDR3 bases are TGCAGTGCGACTCGACCCCACAGCACAGATACGCAGTATTTT. Translating gives CSATRPHSTDTQYF.